Included here is one T cell receptor beta chain sequence, with context. Its antigen remains unidentified. The data stem from a study of Ad26.COV2.S vaccination and SARS-CoV-2 variants. Across the whole study: Recipients of Ad26.COV2.S got it intramuscularly, once or twice 56 days apart. Study-level findings and limits: Assessments of TCR breadth and depth may have underestimated the total T cell responses.

The CDR3 is 15 amino acids. Germline trimming cut 2 bases from V and 10 bases from J; bases unmatched to any gene: 9. CDR1 GTSNPN and CDR2 SVGIG come from the germline V gene (reference sequence). Described treatment: around 19 received Ad26.COV2.S at low or high dose, single or two shots; about 5 received placebo; per-sample allocation not given. The samples date from day 63 after the first vaccine or placebo injection. The assay was immunoSEQ multiplex PCR, and TCRdb's table has in-frame clones only and misses some. The data show approximately 250,000 clones, 70% to 90% seen once. The source was peripheral blood, collected in a trial of Ad26.COV2.S vaccine versus placebo. This TCR came from a person aged 18 to 59 who received the Ad26.COV2.S COVID-19 vaccine or a placebo. The V call is TRBV30, the J call TRBJ1-6, with 9 bases matching TRBD1. CDR3 protein: CAWSSRDRASSPLHF. The CDR3 bases are TGTGCCTGGAGTAGCAGGGACAGGGCATCCTCACCCCTCCACTTT.